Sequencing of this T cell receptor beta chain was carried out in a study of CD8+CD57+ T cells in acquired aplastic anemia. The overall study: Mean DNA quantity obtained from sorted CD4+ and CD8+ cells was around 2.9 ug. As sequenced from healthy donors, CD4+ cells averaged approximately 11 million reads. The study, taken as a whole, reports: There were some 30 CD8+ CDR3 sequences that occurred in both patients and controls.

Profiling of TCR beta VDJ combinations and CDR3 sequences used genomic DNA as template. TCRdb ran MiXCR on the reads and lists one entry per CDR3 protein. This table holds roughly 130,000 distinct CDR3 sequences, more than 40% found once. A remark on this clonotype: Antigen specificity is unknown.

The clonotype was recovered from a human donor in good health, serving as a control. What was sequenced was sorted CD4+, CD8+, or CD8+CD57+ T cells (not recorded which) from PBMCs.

CDR3 nucleotide sequence: TGCAGTGCTATCGGGACAGCCAGGCCCTACGAGCAGTACTTC. This encodes CSAIGTARPYEQYF. This sequence joins TRBV20-1 and TRBJ2-7; TRBD1 aligns across 7 bases. This CDR3 has 14 amino acids. V lost 4 bases and J lost 2; bases outside the gene matches: 8. Germline CDR1 is DFQATT and CDR2 is SNEGSKA (reference sequence).